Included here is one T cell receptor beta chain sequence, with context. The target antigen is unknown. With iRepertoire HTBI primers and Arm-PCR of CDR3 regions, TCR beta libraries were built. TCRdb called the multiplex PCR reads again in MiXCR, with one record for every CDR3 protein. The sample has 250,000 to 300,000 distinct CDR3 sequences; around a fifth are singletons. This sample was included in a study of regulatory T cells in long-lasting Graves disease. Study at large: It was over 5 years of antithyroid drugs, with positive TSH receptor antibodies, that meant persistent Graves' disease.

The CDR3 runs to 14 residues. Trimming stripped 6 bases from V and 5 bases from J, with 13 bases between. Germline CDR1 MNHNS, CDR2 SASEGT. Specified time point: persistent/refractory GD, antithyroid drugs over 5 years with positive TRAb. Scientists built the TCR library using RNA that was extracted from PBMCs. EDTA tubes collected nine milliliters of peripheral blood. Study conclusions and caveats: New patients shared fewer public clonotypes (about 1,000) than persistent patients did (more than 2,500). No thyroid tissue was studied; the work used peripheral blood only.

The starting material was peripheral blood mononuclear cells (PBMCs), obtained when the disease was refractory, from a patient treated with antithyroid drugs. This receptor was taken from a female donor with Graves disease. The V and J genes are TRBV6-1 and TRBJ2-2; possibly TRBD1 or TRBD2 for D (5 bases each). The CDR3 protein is CASSGAGWTGELFF. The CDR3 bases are TGTGCCAGCAGCGGGGCAGGGTGGACCGGGGAGCTGTTTTTT.